This T cell receptor beta chain was identified during a study of Graves' ophthalmopathy and Graves' hyperthyroidism. Study observations and caveats: Ophthalmopathy could be told apart from stable hyperthyroidism by a 13-signature model (about 88% sensitivity, roughly 81% specificity).

Each donor who had ophthalmopathy showed moderate-to-severe activity, a CAS of ≥3, a NOSPECS of ≥4, and a duration under 3 months. As the template, RNA transcripts were used to amplify TCR beta CDR3 regions. Investigators did first-round RT-PCR with HTBI primers, then second-round multiplex PCR. TCRdb re-called the multiplex PCR reads with MiXCR, one entry per CDR3 protein. The sample has 360,000 or so distinct CDR3 sequences; around 17% are singletons. V lost 7 bases to trimming and J lost 2 bases, with 12 bases between them. Germline V gene lookup returns CDR1 MNHEY and CDR2 SVGEGT. This CDR3 region has 13 residues. On this clonotype itself: Antigen: not known.

The V gene is TRBV6-2 or TRBV6-3, the J gene TRBJ2-7; no clear D gene. Sequencing was performed on peripheral blood. The clonotype comes from a woman aged 18-35 years with Graves' ophthalmopathy. The CDR3 DNA follows: TGTGCCAGCACCAGGAACAGAGCCTACGAGCAGTACTTC. This encodes CASTRNRAYEQYF.